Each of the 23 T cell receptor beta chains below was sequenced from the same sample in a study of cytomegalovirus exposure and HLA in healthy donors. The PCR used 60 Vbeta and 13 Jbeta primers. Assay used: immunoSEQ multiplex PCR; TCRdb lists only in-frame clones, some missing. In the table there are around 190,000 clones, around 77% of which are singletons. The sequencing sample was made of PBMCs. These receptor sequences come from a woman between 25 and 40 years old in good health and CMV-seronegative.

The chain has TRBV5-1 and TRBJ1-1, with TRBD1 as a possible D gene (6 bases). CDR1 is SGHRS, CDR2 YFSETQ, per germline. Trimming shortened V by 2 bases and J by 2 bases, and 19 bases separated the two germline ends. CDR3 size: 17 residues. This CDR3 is CASSLDNRVGFNTEAFF. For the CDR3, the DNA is TGCGCCAGCAGCTTAGACAACAGGGTTGGTTTTAACACTGAAGCTTTCTTT.

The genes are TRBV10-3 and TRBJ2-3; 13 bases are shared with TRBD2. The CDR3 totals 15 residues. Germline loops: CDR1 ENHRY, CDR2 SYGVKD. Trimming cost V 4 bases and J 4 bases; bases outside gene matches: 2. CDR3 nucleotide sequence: TGTGCCATCAGTGGGACTAGCGGGAGATCAGATACGCAGTATTTT. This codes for CAISGTSGRSDTQYF.

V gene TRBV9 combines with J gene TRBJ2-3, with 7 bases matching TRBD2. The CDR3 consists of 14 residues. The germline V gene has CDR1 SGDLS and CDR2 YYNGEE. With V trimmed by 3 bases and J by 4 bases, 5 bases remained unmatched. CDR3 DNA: TGTGCCAGCAGCGGAAGCGGGGAGGCAGATACGCAGTATTTT. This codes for CASSGSGEADTQYF. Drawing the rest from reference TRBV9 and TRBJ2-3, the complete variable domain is DSGVTQTPKHLITATGQRVTLRCSPRSGDLSVYWYQQSLDQGLQFLIQYYNGEERAKGNILERFSAQQFPDLHSELNLSSLELGDSALYFCASSGSGEADTQYFGPGTRLTVL.

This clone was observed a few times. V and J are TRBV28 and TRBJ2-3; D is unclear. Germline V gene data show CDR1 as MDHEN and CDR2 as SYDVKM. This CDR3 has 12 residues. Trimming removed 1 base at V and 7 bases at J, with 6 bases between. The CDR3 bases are TGTGCCAGCAGTTTATACCAGAATACGCAGTATTTT. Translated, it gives CASSLYQNTQYF.

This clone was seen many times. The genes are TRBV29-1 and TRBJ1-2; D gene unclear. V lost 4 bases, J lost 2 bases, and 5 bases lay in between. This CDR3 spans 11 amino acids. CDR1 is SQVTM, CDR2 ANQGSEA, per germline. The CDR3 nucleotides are TGCAGCGTTGTCGAGAACTATGGCTACACCTTC. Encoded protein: CSVVENYGYTF.

CDR3 amino acids: CASSPWTSGGIKTQYF. The DNA for the CDR3 is TGTGCCAGCAGCCCCTGGACTAGCGGGGGGATAAAGACCCAGTACTTC. V and J are TRBV7-9 and TRBJ2-5; 14 nucleotides line up with TRBD2. The germline gives CDR1 SEHNR, CDR2 FQNEAQ (reference sequence). Germline trimming cut 5 bases from V and 6 bases from J; bases unmatched to any gene: 8. The CDR3 length is 16 residues.

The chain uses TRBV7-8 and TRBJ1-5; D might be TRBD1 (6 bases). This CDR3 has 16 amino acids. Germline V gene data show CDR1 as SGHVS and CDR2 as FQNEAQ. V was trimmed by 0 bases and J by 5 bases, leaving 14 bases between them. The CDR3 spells CASSLATGQLYQPQHF. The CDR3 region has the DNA TGTGCCAGCAGCTTAGCGACAGGACAGTTATATCAGCCCCAGCATTTT.

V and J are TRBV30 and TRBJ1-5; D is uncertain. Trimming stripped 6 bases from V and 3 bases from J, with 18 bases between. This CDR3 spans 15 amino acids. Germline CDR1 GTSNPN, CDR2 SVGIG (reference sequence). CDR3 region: CACQSGVALNQPQHF. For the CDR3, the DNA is TGTGCCTGCCAGAGTGGCGTAGCCCTCAATCAGCCCCAGCATTTT. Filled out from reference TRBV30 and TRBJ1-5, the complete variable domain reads SQTIHQWPATLVQPVGSPLSLECTVEGTSNPNLYWYRQAAGRGLQLLFYSVGIGQISSEVPQNLSASRPQDRQFILSSKKLLLSDSGFYLCACQSGVALNQPQHFGDGTRLSIL.

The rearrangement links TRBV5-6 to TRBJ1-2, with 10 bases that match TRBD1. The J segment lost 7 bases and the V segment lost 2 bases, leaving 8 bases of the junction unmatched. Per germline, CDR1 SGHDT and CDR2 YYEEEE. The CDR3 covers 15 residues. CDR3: CASSFGGTGARGYTF. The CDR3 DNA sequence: TGTGCCAGCAGCTTCGGGGGGACAGGGGCTCGTGGCTACACCTTC.

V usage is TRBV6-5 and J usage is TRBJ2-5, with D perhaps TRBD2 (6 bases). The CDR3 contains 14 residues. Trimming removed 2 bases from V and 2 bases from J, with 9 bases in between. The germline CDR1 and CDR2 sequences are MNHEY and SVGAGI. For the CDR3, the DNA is TGTGCCAGCAGTTACGTGGCGGGGCAAGAGACCCAGTACTTC. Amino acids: CASSYVAGQETQYF.

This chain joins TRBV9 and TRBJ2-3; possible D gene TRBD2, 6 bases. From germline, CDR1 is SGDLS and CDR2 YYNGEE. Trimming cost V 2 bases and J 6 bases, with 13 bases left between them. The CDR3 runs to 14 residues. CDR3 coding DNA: TGTGCCAGCAGCGTGGGACTCCCGGTGGATACGCAGTATTTT. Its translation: CASSVGLPVDTQYF.

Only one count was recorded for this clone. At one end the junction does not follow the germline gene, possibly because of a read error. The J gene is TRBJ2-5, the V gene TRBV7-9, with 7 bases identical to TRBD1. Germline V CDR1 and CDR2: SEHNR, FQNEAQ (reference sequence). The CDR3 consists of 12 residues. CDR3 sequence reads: CSSNRGQETQYF. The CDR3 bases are TGTTCCAGCAACAGGGGACAAGAGACCCAGTACTTC.

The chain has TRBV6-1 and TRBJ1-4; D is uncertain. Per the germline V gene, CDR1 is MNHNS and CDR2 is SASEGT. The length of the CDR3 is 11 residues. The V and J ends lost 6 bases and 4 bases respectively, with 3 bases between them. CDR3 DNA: TGTGCCAGCAGCTATAATGAAAAACTGTTTTTT. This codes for CASSYNEKLFF.

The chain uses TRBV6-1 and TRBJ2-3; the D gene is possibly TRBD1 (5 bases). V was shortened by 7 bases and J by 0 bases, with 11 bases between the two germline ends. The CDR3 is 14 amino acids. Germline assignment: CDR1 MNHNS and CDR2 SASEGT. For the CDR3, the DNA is TGTGCCAGCACCCAGGGCGCTAGCACAGATACGCAGTATTTT. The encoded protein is CASTQGASTDTQYF.

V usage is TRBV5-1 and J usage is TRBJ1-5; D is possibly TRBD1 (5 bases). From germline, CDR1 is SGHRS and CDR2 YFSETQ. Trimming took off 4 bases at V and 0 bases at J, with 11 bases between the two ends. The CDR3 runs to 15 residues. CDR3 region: CASSPGVSSNQPQHF. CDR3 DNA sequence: TGCGCCAGCAGCCCGGGGGTCAGTAGCAATCAGCCCCAGCATTTT.

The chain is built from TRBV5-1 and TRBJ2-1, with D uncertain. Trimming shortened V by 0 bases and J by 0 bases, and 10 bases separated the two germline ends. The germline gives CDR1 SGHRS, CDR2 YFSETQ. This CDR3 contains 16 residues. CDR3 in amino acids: CASSLVGTNSYNEQFF. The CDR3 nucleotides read TGCGCCAGCAGCTTGGTTGGCACAAACTCCTACAATGAGCAGTTCTTC.

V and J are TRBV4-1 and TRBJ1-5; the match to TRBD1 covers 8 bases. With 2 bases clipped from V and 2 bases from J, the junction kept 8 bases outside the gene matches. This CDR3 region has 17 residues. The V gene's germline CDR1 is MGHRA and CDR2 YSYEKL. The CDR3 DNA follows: TGCGCCAGCAGCCAAAGCGGGACAGGACGGGGCAATCAGCCCCAGCATTTT. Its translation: CASSQSGTGRGNQPQHF.

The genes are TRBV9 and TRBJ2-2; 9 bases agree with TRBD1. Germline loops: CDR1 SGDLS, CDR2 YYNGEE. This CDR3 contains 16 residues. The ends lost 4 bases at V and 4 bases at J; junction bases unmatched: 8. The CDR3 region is CASSFTGTGFTGELFF. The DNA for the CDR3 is TGTGCCAGCAGCTTTACCGGGACAGGGTTCACCGGGGAGCTGTTTTTT.

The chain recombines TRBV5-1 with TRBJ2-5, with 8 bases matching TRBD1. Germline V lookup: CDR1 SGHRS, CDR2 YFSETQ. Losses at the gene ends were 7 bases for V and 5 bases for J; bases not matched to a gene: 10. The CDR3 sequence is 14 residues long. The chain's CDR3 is CASGRLAGGETQYF. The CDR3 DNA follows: TGCGCCAGCGGCCGCCTTGCAGGGGGCGAGACCCAGTACTTC.

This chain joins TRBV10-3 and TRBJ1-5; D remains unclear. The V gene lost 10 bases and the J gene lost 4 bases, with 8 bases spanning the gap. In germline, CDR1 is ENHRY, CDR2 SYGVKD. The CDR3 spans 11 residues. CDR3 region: CATGGNQPQHF. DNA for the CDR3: TGTGCCACGGGAGGGAATCAGCCCCAGCATTTT.

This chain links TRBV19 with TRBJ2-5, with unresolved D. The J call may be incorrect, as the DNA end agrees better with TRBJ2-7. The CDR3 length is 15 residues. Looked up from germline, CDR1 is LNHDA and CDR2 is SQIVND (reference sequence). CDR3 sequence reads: CASSIGTNMYYEQYF. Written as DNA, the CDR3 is TGTGCCAGTAGTATCGGAACAAACATGTACTACGAGCAGTACTTC.

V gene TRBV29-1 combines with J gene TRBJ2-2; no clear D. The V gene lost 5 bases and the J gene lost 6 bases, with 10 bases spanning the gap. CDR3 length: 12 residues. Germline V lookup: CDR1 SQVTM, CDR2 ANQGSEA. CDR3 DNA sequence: TGCAGCGTTATTGAGGCTCCCGGGGAGCTGTTTTTT. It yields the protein CSVIEAPGELFF.

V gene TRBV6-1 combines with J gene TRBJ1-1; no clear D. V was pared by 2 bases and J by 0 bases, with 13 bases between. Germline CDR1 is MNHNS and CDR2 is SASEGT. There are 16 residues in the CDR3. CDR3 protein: CASSETAWPMNTEAFF. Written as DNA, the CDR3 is TGTGCCAGCAGTGAAACAGCCTGGCCCATGAACACTGAAGCTTTCTTT.